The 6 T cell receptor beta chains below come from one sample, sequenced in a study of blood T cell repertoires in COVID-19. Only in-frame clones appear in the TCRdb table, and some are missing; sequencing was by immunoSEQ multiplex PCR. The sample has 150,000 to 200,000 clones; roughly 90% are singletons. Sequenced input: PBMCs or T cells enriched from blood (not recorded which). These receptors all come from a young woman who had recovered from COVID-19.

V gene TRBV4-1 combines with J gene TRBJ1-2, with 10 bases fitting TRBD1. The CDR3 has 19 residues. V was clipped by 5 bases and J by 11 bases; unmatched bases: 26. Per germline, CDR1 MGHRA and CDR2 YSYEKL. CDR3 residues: CASSKLSSFRGTGVQSYTF. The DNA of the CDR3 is TGCGCCAGCAGCAAACTATCGTCGTTTAGAGGGACAGGGGTTCAGTCGTACACCTTC.

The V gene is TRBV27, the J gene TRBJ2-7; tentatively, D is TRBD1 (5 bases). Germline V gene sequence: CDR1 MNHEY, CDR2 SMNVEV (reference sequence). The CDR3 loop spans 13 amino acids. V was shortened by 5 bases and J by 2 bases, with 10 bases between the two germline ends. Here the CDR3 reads CASSMDKAYEQYF. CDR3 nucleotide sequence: TGTGCCAGCAGTATGGACAAAGCCTACGAGCAGTACTTC.

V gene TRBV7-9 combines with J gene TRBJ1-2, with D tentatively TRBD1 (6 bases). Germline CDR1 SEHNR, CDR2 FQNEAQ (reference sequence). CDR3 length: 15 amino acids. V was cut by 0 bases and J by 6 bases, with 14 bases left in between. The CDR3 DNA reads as TGTGCCAGCAGCTTAGCGCGAACAGGGAATAATGGCTACACCTTC. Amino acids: CASSLARTGNNGYTF.

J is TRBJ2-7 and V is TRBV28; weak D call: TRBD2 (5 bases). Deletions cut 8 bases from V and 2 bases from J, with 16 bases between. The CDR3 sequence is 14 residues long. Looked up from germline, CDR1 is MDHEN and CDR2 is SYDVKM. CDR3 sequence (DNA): TGTGCCAGCCTCCCCAGCGGAGGCCCCTACGAGCAGTACTTC. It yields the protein CASLPSGGPYEQYF.

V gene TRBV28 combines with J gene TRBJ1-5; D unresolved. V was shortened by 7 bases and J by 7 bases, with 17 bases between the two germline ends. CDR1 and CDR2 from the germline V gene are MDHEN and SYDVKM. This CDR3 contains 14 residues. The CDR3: CASTLGNPRQPQHF. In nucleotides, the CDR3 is TGTGCCAGCACTCTAGGTAACCCGAGGCAGCCCCAGCATTTT.

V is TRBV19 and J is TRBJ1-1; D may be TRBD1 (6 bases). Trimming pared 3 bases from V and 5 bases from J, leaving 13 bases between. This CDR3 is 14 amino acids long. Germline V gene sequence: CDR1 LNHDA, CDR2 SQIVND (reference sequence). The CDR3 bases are TGTGCCAGTAGTATGTTACGGGGGGCGACTGAAGCTTTCTTT. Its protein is CASSMLRGATEAFF.